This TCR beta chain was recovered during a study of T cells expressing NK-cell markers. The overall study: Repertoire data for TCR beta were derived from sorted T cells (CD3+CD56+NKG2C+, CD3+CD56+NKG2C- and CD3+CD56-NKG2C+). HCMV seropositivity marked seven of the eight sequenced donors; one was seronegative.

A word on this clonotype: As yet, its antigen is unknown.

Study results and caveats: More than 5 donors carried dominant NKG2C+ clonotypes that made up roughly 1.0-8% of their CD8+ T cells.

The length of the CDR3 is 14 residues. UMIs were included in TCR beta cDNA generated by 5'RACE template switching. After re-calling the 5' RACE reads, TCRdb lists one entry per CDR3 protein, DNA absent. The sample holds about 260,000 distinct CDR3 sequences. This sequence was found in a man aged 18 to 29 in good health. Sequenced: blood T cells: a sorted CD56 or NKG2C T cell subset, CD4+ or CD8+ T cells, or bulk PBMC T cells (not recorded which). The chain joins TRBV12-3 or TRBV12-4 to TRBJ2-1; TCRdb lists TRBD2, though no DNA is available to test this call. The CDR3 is CASSTGTSYNEQFF.